What follows are 8 T cell receptor beta chains derived from one specimen sequenced in a study of tumor and adjacent non-tumor tissue in lung cancer (dated by TCRdb to the late 2010s). RNA was isolated from bulk, unsorted tissue, and RNA quality was assessed with a NanoDrop ND-1000 and an Agilent 2100. Receptor amplification or capture employed multiplex PCR. The data were produced on an Illumina HiSeq 2500. TCRbeta libraries were built by three rounds of nested PCR using primers (Table S4), following protocols modified from ARM-PCR. Through fastp at Q25 and MiXCR, TCRdb rebuilt clones from the public reads, retaining in-frame beta chains. Every distinct CDR3 protein forms one entry, paired with its most common genes and DNA. This sample holds roughly 150,000 distinct CDR3 sequences; around two thirds were observed only once. The top ten constitute around a sixth of the sample. The sequenced sample was lung tumor tissue. Receptor source: a man in his sixties with small cell lung cancer.

There are a few counts of this clonotype. This chain uses TRBV28 with TRBJ2-2; D gene uncertain. Germline assignment: CDR1 MDHEN and CDR2 SYDVKM. Between the trimmed V and J ends, which lost 5 bases and 0 bases, there was a span of 4 bases. The CDR3 sequence is 13 residues long. The CDR3 protein is CASSTANTGELFF. CDR3 nucleotide sequence: TGTGCCAGCAGTACCGCGAACACCGGGGAGCTGTTTTTT.

The chain recombines TRBV14 with TRBJ2-2, with D possibly TRBD2 on 6 matching bases. V was cut by 5 bases and J by 5 bases, with 18 bases left in between. CDR1 is SGHDN and CDR2 is FVKESK in the germline V gene. CDR3 size: 16 residues. As DNA, the CDR3 is TGTGCCAGCAGCGACGGAGTGGGAGGTGTAACCGGGGAGCTGTTTTTT. Its protein product is CASSDGVGGVTGELFF. The variable domain in full, with the rest retrieved from reference TRBV14 and TRBJ2-2, is EAGVTQFPSHSVIEKGQTVTLRCDPISGHDNLYWYRRVMGKEIKFLLHFVKESKQDESGMPNNRFLAERTGGTYSTLKVQPAELEDSGVYFCASSDGVGGVTGELFFGEGSRLTVL.

A few counts support this clonotype. The V call is TRBV5-4, the J call TRBJ2-2; 9 nucleotides agree with TRBD1. Germline CDR1 and CDR2: SGHNT and YYREEE (reference sequence). CDR3 size: 16 residues. V lost 4 bases, J lost 4 bases, and 8 bases stayed unmatched. CDR3 in DNA: TGTGCCAGCAGCCTTACAGGGGGCGCGGCCACCGGGGAGCTGTTTTTT. Protein product: CASSLTGGAATGELFF.

Concerning this clonotype itself: This may be a read error, as it is one base from a much larger clone. The chain recombines TRBV4-1 with TRBJ2-5, with 7 bases fitting TRBD1. The CDR3 covers 17 residues. CDR1 is MGHRA and CDR2 is YSYEKL in the germline V gene. DNA for the CDR3: TGCGCCCGCAGCCAAGAGGTCAGAGGGGGCGCGTGGGGGACCCAGTACTTC. Its protein is CARSQEVRGGAWGTQYF.

Turning to this clonotype: This clone may be a read error of a much larger clone one base away. V is TRBV6-5 and J is TRBJ2-1, with TRBD1 matching over 7 bases. Germline-derived CDR1 and CDR2 are MNHEY and SVGAGI. CDR3 size: 15 residues. The CDR3 here is CASIYSRDSYNEQFF. The CDR3 DNA follows: TGTGCCAGCATTTACTCGAGGGACAGTTACAATGAGCAGTTCTTC.

Comment on this clonotype: The final CDR3 position lacks the conserved phenylalanine or tryptophan, pointing to a likely read error. Because the CDR3's place on the DNA is in doubt, the DNA is left out and the CDR3 is given as listed by TCRdb. V gene TRBV29-1 combines with J gene TRBJ1-1; the DNA was not used to check the table's D call, TRBD1. The CDR3 totals 15 residues, both ends included. The germline V gene encodes CDR1 SQVTM and CDR2 ANQGSEA. This CDR3 reads CSVDEMGQMNTEALI.

This chain joins TRBV6-2 or TRBV6-3 and TRBJ1-1; unclear D gene. Trimming took 8 bases from V and 5 from J, leaving 15 bases between them. Germline V gene data show CDR1 as MNHEY and CDR2 as SVGEGT. The CDR3 has 13 residues. The CDR3 DNA follows: TGTGCCAGCGGCTGGATGGCTGGGACTGAAGCTTTCTTT. It encodes CASGWMAGTEAFF.

The rearrangement joins TRBV6-6 to TRBJ1-6, with D maybe TRBD1 (5 bases). Trimming removed 0 bases at V and 10 bases at J, with 10 bases between. This CDR3 is built from 14 residues. Germline-derived CDR1 and CDR2 are MNHNY and SVGAGI (reference sequence). The CDR3 sequence is CASSYSLGDSPLHF. For the CDR3, the DNA is TGTGCCAGCAGTTACTCCTTGGGGGACTCACCCCTCCACTTT.